This T cell receptor (beta chain) was identified in a study of blood T cell repertoires in COVID-19. In the study's own analysis: Reference gene primers were amplified, and this amplification served to estimate nucleated cell counts. Data came from immunoSEQ multiplex PCR; TCRdb stores just in-frame clones and leaves some out. V, J and clone size derive from that table, while D and trimming were established from the DNA sequence. This table holds 100,000 to 150,000 clones, nearly 90% found once. Seattle-derived patients entered the study during active infection and were followed longitudinally. This TCR came from an older woman with COVID-19, enrolled during active disease. The sequenced material came from peripheral blood.

In DNA form, the CDR3 reads TGTGCCAGCAGCTTGGGCGCCCGGGGGAGAGATGAAAAACTGTTTTTT. It yields the protein CASSLGARGRDEKLFF. This rearrangement joins TRBV5-8 to TRBJ1-4, with TRBD1 as a possible D gene (5 bases). V lost 0 bases, J lost 6 bases, and 15 bases lay in between. CDR3 length equals 16 residues. The germline gives CDR1 SGHTS, CDR2 YDEGEE.